The clone carrying this T cell receptor (beta chain) was found a few times. Its antigen is unknown. The data originate from a study of cytomegalovirus exposure and HLA in healthy donors. Study-level findings and limits: V segments that were indistinguishable, TRBV6-2 and TRBV6-3 among them, were omitted from analysis. With later analysis, a missense DCLRE1C variant became linked to TCR beta V- and J-gene trimming.

Primers included in the PCR were 60 Vbeta and 13 Jbeta primers. The repertoire was sequenced with immunoSEQ multiplex PCR; TCRdb's copy has only in-frame clones and lacks some. The sample includes some 95,000 clones, approximately 72% of them seen just once. The CDR3 has 16 amino acids. CDR1 is SGHKS, CDR2 YYEKEE, per germline (reference sequence). The trim removed 6 bases at V and 2 bases at J, leaving 10 bases unmatched. This chain uses TRBV5-5 with TRBJ2-7; TRBD2 agrees at 11 bases. The sequenced material came from PBMCs. The clonotype comes from a woman in her thirties or forties in good health and CMV-seropositive. CDR3 in amino acids: CASNPTSGMRTYEQYF. CDR3 DNA sequence: TGTGCCAGCAACCCGACTAGCGGGATGAGAACCTACGAGCAGTACTTC.